This T cell receptor (beta chain) appears in the sequencing data of a study of blood T cell repertoires in COVID-19. This CDR3 has 16 residues. J was trimmed by 5 bases and V by 5 bases; bases with no gene match: 8. CDR1 and CDR2 from the germline V gene are LNHDA and SQIVND (reference sequence). In its sample, this clone was seen a few times. Using immunoSEQ multiplex PCR, the repertoire was profiled, and TCRdb retains in-frame clones only, with some absent. The data contain about 220,000 clones, about 81% of them singletons. The clonotype was recovered from a woman in her sixties or seventies with COVID-19, enrolled during active disease. Sequencing was carried out using peripheral blood. The chain carries TRBV19 and TRBJ1-4; 10 nucleotides line up with TRBD1. The CDR3 region is CASSLRTGGNNEKLFF. DNA for the CDR3: TGTGCCAGTAGTCTCCGGACAGGGGGAAACAATGAAAAACTGTTTTTT.